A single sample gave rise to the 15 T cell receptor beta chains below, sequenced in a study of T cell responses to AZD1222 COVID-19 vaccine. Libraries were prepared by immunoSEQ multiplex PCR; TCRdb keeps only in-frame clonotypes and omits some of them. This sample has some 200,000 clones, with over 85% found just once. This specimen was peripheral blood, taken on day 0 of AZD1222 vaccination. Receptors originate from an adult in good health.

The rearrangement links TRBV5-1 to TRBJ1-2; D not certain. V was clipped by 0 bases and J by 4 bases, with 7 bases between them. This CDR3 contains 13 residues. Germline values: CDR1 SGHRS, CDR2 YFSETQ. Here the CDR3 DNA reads TGCGCCAGCAGCTTGGAAGGCAGCTATGGCTACACCTTC. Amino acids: CASSLEGSYGYTF.

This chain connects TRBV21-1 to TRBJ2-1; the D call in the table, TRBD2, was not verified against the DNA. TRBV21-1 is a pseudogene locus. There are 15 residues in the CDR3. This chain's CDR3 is CASSNPYPRRTEQFF. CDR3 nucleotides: TGTGCCAGCAGCAACCCCTACCCTCGGAGGACTGAGCAGTTCTTC.

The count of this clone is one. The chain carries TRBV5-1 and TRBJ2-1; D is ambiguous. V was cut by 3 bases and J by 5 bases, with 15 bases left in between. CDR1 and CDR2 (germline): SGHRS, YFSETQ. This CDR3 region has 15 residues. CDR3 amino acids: CASSWTFPANNEQFF. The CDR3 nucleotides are TGCGCCAGCAGCTGGACCTTTCCTGCTAACAATGAGCAGTTCTTC.

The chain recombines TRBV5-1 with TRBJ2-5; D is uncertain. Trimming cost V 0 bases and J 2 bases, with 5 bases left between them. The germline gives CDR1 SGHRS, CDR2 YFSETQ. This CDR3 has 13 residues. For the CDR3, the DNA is TGCGCCAGCAGCTTGGGGCAGCAAGAGACCCAGTACTTC. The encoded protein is CASSLGQQETQYF.

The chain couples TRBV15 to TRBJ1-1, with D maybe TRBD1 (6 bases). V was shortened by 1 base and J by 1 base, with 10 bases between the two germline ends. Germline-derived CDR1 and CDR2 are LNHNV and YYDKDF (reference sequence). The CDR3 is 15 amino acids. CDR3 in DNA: TGTGCCACCAGCAGAGGGGGACAACAGAACACTGAAGCTTTCTTT. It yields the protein CATSRGGQQNTEAFF.

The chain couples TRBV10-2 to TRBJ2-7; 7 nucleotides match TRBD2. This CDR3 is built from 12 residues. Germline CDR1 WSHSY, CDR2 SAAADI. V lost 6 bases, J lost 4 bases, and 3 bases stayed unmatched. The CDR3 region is CASRERGYEQYF. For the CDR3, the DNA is TGCGCCAGCAGGGAGCGGGGTTACGAGCAGTACTTC.

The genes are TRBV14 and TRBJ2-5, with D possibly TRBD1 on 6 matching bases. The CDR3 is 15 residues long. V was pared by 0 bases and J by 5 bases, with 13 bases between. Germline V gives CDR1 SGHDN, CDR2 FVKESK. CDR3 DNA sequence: TGTGCCAGCAGCCAAGATTGGACAGCGACGGAGACCCAGTACTTC. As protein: CASSQDWTATETQYF.

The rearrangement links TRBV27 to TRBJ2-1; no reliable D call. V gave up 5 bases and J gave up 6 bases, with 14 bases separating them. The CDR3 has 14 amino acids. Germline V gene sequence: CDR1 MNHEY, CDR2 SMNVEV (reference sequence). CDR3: CASSARRVFNEQFF. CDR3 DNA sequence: TGTGCCAGCAGTGCCCGAAGAGTGTTCAATGAGCAGTTCTTC.

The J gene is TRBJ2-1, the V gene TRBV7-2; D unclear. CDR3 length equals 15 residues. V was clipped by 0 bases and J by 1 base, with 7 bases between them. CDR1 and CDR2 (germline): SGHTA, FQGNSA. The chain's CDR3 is CASSLAAGSYNEQFF. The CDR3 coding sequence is TGTGCCAGCAGCTTAGCGGCCGGATCCTACAATGAGCAGTTCTTC.

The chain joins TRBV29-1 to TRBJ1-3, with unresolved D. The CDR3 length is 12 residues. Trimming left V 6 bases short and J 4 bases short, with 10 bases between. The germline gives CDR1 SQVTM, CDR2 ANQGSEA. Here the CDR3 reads CSVRARGNTIYF. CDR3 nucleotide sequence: TGCAGCGTGAGGGCGCGCGGAAACACCATATATTTT.

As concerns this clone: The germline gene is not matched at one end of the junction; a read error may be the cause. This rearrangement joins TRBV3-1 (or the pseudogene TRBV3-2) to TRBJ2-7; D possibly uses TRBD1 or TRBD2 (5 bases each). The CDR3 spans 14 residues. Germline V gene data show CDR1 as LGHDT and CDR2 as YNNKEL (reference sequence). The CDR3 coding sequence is TGTGCCAGCAGCCAATACACGAGTCAGGGCCTAGCCTCCTTC. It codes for CASSQYTSQGLASF.

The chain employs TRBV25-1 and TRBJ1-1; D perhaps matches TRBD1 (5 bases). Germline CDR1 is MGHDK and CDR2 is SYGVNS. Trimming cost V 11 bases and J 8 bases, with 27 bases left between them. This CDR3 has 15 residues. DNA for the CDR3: TGTGCCGCGGGCGACAGCTCATTCGCCCGGGGGGAAGCTTTCTTT. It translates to CAAGDSSFARGEAFF.

The CDR3 here is CASSQRASGTNTGELFF. As DNA, the CDR3 is TGTGCCAGCAGCCAACGGGCTAGCGGGACGAACACCGGGGAGCTGTTTTTT. V and J are TRBV4-2 and TRBJ2-2, with 9 bases matching TRBD2. The CDR3 sequence is 17 residues long. From germline, CDR1 is LGHNA and CDR2 YNFKEQ. Trimming took 2 bases from V and 0 from J; bases not matched to a gene: 4.

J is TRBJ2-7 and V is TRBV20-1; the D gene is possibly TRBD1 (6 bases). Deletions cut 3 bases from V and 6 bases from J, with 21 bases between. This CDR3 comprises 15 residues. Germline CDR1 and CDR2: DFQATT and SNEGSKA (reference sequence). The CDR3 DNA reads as TGCAGTGCTAGTAAACCCGGGACATCCCCTGCCGAGCAGTACTTC. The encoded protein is CSASKPGTSPAEQYF.

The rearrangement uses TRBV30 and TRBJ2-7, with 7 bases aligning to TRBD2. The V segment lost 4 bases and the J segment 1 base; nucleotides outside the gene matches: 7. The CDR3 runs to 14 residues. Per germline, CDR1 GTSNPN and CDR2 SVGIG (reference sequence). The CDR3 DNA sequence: TGTGCCTGGAAGGTCAGCGGGATATCCTACGAGCAGTACTTC. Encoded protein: CAWKVSGISYEQYF.